What follows are 10 T cell receptor beta chains derived from one specimen sequenced in a study of cytomegalovirus exposure and HLA in healthy donors. A multiplex PCR was run with 60 Vbeta primers and 13 Jbeta primers. Produced via immunoSEQ multiplex PCR; TCRdb's table is partial and in-frame only. The sample lists some 130,000 clones; roughly four fifths were seen once. The sample taken for sequencing was PBMCs. The source of these receptors is a man in his thirties or forties in good health and CMV-seronegative.

The chain employs TRBV11-3 and TRBJ2-3; the match to TRBD2 covers 7 bases. The trim removed 8 bases at V and 2 bases at J, leaving 10 bases unmatched. This CDR3 has 15 residues. Germline V CDR1 and CDR2: SGHNT, YENEEA. CDR3 in amino acids: CASCPGRGNTDTQYF. CDR3 in DNA: TGTGCCAGCTGCCCGGGGAGGGGAAACACAGATACGCAGTATTTT.

The chain couples TRBV6-1 to TRBJ2-5, with 8 bases lining up with TRBD2. V shed 4 bases, J shed 11 bases, and the junction held 12 bases outside the gene matches. CDR3 length: 14 residues. In germline, CDR1 is MNHNS, CDR2 SASEGT. The CDR3 loop is CASSASGRLQEQYF. The CDR3 coding sequence is TGTGCCAGCAGTGCCAGCGGGAGACTACAGGAGCAGTACTTC.

The rearrangement uses TRBV5-1 and TRBJ2-5; 8 bases are a match to TRBD2. The CDR3 contains 13 residues. J gave up 5 bases and V 7 bases, and 7 bases lay outside the gene matches. Germline-derived CDR1 and CDR2 are SGHRS and YFSETQ. This CDR3 is CASYSGSRETQYF. The CDR3 DNA follows: TGCGCCAGCTACAGCGGGAGTCGGGAGACCCAGTACTTC.

The chain employs TRBV4-1 and TRBJ2-7, with 10 bases matching TRBD1. Looked up from germline, CDR1 is MGHRA and CDR2 is YSYEKL. The CDR3 sequence is 15 residues long. The trim removed 6 bases at V and 3 bases at J, leaving 8 bases unmatched. The CDR3 spells CASSQPGQGFYEQYF. The CDR3 DNA reads TGCGCCAGCAGTCAACCGGGACAGGGGTTCTACGAGCAGTACTTC.

The chain links TRBV7-9 to TRBJ1-2; 7 bases are a match to TRBD1. The junction had 10 bases not matched to a gene; V was cut back by 4 bases and J by 5 bases. This CDR3 region has 15 residues. The germline V gene has CDR1 SEHNR and CDR2 FQNEAQ (reference sequence). CDR3 amino acids: CASSSTDAGGYGYTF. For the CDR3, the DNA is TGTGCCAGCAGCTCAACCGACGCAGGGGGGTATGGCTACACCTTC. Using reference TRBV7-9 and TRBJ1-2 for the parts outside the CDR3, the full variable domain is DTGVSQNPRHKITKRGQNVTFRCDPISEHNRLYWYRQTLGQGPEFLTYFQNEAQLEKSRLLSDRFSAERPKGSFSTLEIQRTEQGDSAMYLCASSSTDAGGYGYTFGSGTRLTVV.

This clone was counted only a few times. This chain joins TRBV27 and TRBJ1-5; possible D gene TRBD1, 5 bases. CDR3 length equals 13 residues. V lost 2 bases to trimming and J lost 7 bases, with 9 bases between them. CDR1 MNHEY and CDR2 SMNVEV come from the germline V gene (reference sequence). The CDR3 nucleotides are TGTGCCAGCAGTTTACAAGGGGCCCAGCCCCAGCATTTT. Its protein product is CASSLQGAQPQHF.

The J gene is TRBJ2-2, the V gene TRBV5-4, with unresolved D. In germline, CDR1 is SGHNT, CDR2 YYREEE (reference sequence). The CDR3 is 13 amino acids. V gave up 0 bases and J gave up 5 bases, with 5 bases separating them. This CDR3 reads CASSLGLTGELFF. CDR3 nucleotide sequence: TGTGCCAGCAGCTTGGGACTGACCGGGGAGCTGTTTTTT.

The chain joins TRBV2 to TRBJ2-1; a weak D match, TRBD2 (5 bases). V was pared by 3 bases and J by 8 bases, with 11 bases between. Per germline, CDR1 SNHLY and CDR2 FYNNEI. CDR3 length: 13 amino acids. The CDR3 spells CASSDGRTYEQFF. As DNA, the CDR3 is TGTGCCAGCAGTGACGGACGGACTTATGAGCAGTTCTTC.

The chain is built from TRBV11-2 and TRBJ2-1, with a possible D match to TRBD2 (6 bases). The CDR3 has 16 residues. Germline V gene lookup returns CDR1 SGHAT and CDR2 FQNNGV. The V end lost 5 bases, the J end lost 7 bases, and 21 bases lay between the germline ends. The CDR3 sequence: CASSLRGAGGGNEQFF. The DNA for the CDR3 is TGTGCCAGCAGCCTACGCGGGGCGGGCGGAGGGAATGAGCAGTTCTTC. Full variable domain (remainder filled in from reference TRBV11-2 and TRBJ2-1): EAGVAQSPRYKIIEKRQSVAFWCNPISGHATLYWYQQILGQGPKLLIQFQNNGVVDDSQLPKDRFSAERLKGVDSTLKIQPAKLEDSAVYLCASSLRGAGGGNEQFFGPGTRLTVL.

The chain is built from TRBV6-6 and TRBJ2-7; 8 positions match TRBD1. With V trimmed by 8 bases and J by 7 bases, 13 bases remained unmatched. Germline CDR1 reads MNHNY; CDR2 reads SVGAGI (reference sequence). The CDR3 extends over 14 amino acids. The CDR3 DNA is TGTGCCAGCTCCGTCCCAGGGGGCTTTAAAGAGCAGTACTTC. Protein product: CASSVPGGFKEQYF.